The 2 T cell receptor beta chains below were found in one sample sequenced in a study of cytomegalovirus exposure and HLA in healthy donors. Primers: 60 Vbeta forward and 13 Jbeta reverse. Sequencing was performed with immunoSEQ multiplex PCR; in TCRdb, only in-frame clones are kept and a portion is missing. Of 90,000 to 150,000 clones detected, more than 65% appear once; the ten largest clones hold approximately 1.5%. Sequenced input: PBMCs. The receptors were sampled from a woman aged 18-29 years in good health and CMV-seronegative.

CDR3 amino acids: CASSKDWGQPQHF. In DNA form, the CDR3 reads TGTGCCAGCAGCAAGGACTGGGGTCAGCCCCAGCATTTT. V is TRBV7-3 and J is TRBJ1-5; D gene ambiguous. Per germline, CDR1 SGHTA and CDR2 FQGTGA. V was trimmed by 5 bases and J by 6 bases, leaving 11 bases between them. The CDR3 sequence is 13 residues long.

The genes are TRBV7-2 and TRBJ1-5, with D possibly TRBD1 on 5 matching bases. Deletions cut 4 bases from V and 7 bases from J, with 14 bases between. Germline loops: CDR1 SGHTA, CDR2 FQGNSA. The CDR3 is made up of 14 amino acids. The CDR3, as DNA: TGTGCCAGCAGCTCTGGGGGGGTCCCCCAGCCCCAGCATTTT. Translation gives CASSSGGVPQPQHF.